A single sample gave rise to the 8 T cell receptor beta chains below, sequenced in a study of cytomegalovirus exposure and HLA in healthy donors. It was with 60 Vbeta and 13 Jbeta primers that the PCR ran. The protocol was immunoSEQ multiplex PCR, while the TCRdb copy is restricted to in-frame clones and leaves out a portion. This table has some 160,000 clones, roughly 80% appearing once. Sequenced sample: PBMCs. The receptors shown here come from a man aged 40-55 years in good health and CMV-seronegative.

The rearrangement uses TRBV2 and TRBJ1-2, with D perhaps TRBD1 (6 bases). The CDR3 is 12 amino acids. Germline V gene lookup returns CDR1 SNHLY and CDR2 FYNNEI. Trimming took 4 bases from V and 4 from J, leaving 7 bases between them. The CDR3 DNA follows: TGTGCCAGCAGTGGGACAGTCTATGGCTACACCTTC. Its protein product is CASSGTVYGYTF.

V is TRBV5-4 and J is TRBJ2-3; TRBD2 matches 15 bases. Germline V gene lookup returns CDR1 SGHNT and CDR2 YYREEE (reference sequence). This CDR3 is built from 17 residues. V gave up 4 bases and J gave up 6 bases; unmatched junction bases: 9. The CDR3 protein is CASSGGGTSGRIDTQYF. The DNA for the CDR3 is TGTGCCAGCAGCGGGGGGGGGACTAGCGGGAGGATTGATACGCAGTATTTT.

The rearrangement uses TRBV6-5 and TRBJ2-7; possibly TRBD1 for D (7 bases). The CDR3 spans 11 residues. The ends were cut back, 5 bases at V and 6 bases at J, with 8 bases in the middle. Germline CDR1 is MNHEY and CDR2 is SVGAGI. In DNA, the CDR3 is TGTGCCAGCAGTCAGGGGGGCGAGCAGTACTTC. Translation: CASSQGGEQYF.

The chain's CDR3 is CATSREYRVRSTNEKLFF. The CDR3 nucleotides are TGTGCCACCAGCAGAGAATACAGGGTGAGATCAACTAATGAAAAACTGTTTTTT. V and J are TRBV15 and TRBJ1-4, with D possibly TRBD1 on 6 matching bases. Trimming left V 0 bases short and J 0 bases short, with 14 bases between. Germline V gene sequence: CDR1 LNHNV, CDR2 YYDKDF (reference sequence). This CDR3 contains 18 residues. Looking up the rest from reference TRBV15 and TRBJ1-4 gives the full variable domain: DAMVIQNPRYQVTQFGKPVTLSCSQTLNHNVMYWYQQKSSQAPKLLFHYYDKDFNNEADTPDNFQSRRPNTSFCFLDIRSPGLGDTAMYLCATSREYRVRSTNEKLFFGSGTQLSVL.

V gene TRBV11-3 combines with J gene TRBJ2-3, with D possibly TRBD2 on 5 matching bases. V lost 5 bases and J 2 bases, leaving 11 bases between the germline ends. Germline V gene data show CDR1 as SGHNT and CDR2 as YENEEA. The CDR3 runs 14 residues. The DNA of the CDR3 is TGTGCCAGCAGCCTGACTACAAACACAGATACGCAGTATTTT. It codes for CASSLTTNTDTQYF.

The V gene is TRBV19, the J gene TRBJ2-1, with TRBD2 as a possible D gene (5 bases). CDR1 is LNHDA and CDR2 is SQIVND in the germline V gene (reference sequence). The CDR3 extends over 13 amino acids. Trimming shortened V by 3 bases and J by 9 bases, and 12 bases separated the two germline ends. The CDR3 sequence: CASSIRVRGEQFF. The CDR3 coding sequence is TGTGCCAGTAGTATCCGGGTTCGGGGTGAGCAGTTCTTC.

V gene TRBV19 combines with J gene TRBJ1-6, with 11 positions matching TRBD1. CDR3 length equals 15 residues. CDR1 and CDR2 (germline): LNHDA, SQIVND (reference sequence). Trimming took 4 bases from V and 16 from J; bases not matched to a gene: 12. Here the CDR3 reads CASSTPGTGGYNLHF. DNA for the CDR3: TGTGCCAGTAGTACTCCCGGGACAGGGGGGTACAATCTCCACTTT.

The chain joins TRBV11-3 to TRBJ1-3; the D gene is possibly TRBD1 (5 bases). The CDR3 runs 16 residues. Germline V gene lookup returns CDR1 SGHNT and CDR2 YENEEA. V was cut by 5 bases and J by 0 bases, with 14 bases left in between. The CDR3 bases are TGTGCCAGCAGCCCTACCCAGGGTATCTCTGGAAACACCATATATTTT. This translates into CASSPTQGISGNTIYF.